These 2 T cell receptor beta chains originate from one sample sequenced in a study of OX40 agonist ivuxolimab in advanced cancers. Sequencing used immunoSEQ multiplex PCR; TCRdb keeps in-frame clones, though not all of them. The sample shows about 18,000 clones, about 80% of them seen only once. This material consisted of CD4+ or CD8+ T cells sorted from blood, taken in a trial of the OX40 agonist ivuxolimab. These receptors were obtained from an adult with an advanced solid tumor such as melanoma, head and neck, liver or kidney cancer.

The rearrangement uses TRBV28 and TRBJ1-2; D uncertain. CDR3 size: 13 residues. Trimming took off 8 bases at V and 7 bases at J, with 17 bases between the two ends. Per germline, CDR1 MDHEN and CDR2 SYDVKM. As DNA, the CDR3 is TGTGCCAGCGGGTTAATGGGGAGTCGTGGCTACACCTTC. This codes for CASGLMGSRGYTF.

V is TRBV4-1 and J is TRBJ1-2; 10 nucleotides match TRBD1. Losses at the gene ends were 6 bases for V and 5 bases for J; bases not matched to a gene: 9. CDR1 and CDR2 from the germline V gene are MGHRA and YSYEKL. This CDR3 region has 15 residues. CDR3 sequence reads: CASRSDRGLTYGYTF. The CDR3 DNA follows: TGCGCCAGCAGAAGTGACAGGGGGCTTACGTATGGCTACACCTTC.